This T cell receptor (beta chain) emerged from a study of shared clonotypes between healthy human individuals. At the level of the study: The donor pool was made up of two women and a few men aged 18 to 49.

V lost 6 bases and J lost 0; bases outside the gene matches: 8. The CDR3 has 15 amino acids. Germline V gene lookup returns CDR1 LNHDA and CDR2 SQIVND (reference sequence). In this sample, this clone turned up a few times. Combining CD45RO+ cells with CCR7-negative CD45RA+ TemRA cells gave CD8 memory. Several immunoSEQ plates received, in even portions, the genomic DNA of each subset. The repertoire was sequenced with immunoSEQ multiplex PCR; TCRdb's copy has only in-frame clones and lacks some. The sample gives just over 95,000 clones, roughly two thirds of which show up once; more than 40% is in the top ten.

What was sequenced was memory CD8+ T cells sorted from blood. The subset was: CD45RO+ cells pooled with CCR7-negative TemRA cells. The gene calls are TRBV19 and TRBJ2-7; 7 bases map to TRBD2. This sequence was found in a man aged 25 to 40 in good health. The CDR3 loop reads CASSPSGGDSYEQYF. In DNA form, the CDR3 reads TGTGCCAGTAGCCCCTCGGGGGGAGACTCCTACGAGCAGTACTTC.